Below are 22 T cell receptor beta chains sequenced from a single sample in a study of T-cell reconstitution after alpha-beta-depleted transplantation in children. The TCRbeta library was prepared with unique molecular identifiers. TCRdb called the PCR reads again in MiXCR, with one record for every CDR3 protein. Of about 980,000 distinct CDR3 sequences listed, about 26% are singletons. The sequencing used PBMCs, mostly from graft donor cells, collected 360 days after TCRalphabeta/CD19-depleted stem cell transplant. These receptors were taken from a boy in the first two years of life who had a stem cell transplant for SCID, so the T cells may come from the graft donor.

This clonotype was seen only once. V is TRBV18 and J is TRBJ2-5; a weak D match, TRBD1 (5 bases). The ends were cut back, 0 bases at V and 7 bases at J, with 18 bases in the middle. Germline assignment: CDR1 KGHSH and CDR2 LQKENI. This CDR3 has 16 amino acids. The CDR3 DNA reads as TGTGCCAGCTCACCACCACAAGAAGGGGCGGCTAGGACCCAGTACTTC. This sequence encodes CASSPPQEGAARTQYF.

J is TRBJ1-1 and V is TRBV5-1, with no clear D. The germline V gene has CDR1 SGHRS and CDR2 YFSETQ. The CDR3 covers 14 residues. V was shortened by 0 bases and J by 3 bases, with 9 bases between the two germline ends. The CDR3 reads CASSLAQPDTEAFF. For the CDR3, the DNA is TGCGCCAGCAGCTTGGCCCAGCCTGACACTGAAGCTTTCTTT. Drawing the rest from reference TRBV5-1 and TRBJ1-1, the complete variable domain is KAGVTQTPRYLIKTRGQQVTLSCSPISGHRSVSWYQQTPGQGLQFLFEYFSETQRNKGNFPGRFSGRQFSNSRSEMNVSTLELGDSALYLCASSLAQPDTEAFFGQGTRLTVV.

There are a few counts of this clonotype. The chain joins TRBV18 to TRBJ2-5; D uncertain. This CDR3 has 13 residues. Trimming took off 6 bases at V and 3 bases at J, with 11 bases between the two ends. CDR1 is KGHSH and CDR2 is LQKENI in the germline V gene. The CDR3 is CASSLGPKETQYF. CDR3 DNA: TGTGCCAGCTCTCTCGGACCAAAAGAGACCCAGTACTTC.

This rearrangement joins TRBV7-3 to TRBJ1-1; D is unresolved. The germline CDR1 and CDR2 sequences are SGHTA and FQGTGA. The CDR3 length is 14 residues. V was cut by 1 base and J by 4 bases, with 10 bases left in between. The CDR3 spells CASSLSGTGTEAFF. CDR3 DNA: TGTGCCAGCAGCTTAAGCGGTACGGGCACTGAAGCTTTCTTT.

CDR3 bases: TGCAGTGCTCCGACTGACGCCAGCTACAATGAGCAGTTCTTC. It encodes CSAPTDASYNEQFF. The chain carries TRBV20-1 and TRBJ2-1; D call uncertain. CDR1 is DFQATT and CDR2 is SNEGSKA in the germline V gene (reference sequence). The CDR3 is made up of 14 amino acids. V lost 5 bases and J 3 bases, leaving 14 bases between the germline ends.

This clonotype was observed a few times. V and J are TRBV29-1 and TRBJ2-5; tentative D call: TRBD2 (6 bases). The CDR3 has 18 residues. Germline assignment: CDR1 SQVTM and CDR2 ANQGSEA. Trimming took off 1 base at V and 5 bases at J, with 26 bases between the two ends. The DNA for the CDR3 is TGCAGCGTTGAAGCTCCTACTCCGGGAGCTCGGGCAAGCGAGACCCAGTACTTC. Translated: CSVEAPTPGARASETQYF.

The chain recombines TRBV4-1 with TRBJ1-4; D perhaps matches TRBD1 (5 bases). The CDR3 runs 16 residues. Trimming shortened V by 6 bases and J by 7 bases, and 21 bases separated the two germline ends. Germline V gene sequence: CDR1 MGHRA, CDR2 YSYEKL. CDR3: CASRQKGGAVTEKLFF. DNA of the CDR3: TGCGCCAGCAGGCAAAAGGGCGGGGCCGTTACTGAAAAACTGTTTTTT.

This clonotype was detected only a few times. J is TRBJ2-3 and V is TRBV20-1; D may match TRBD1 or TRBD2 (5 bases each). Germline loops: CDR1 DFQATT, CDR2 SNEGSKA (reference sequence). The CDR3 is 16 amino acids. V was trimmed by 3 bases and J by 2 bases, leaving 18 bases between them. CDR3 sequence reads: CSASGPLGETTDTQYF. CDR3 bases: TGCAGTGCTAGTGGCCCACTAGGGGAGACCACAGATACGCAGTATTTT.

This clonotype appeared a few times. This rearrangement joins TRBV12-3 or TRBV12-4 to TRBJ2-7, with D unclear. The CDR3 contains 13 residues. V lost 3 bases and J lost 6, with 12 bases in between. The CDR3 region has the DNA TGTGCCAGCAGTTTTCTCTGGCGACTCGAGCAGTACTTC. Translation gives CASSFLWRLEQYF.

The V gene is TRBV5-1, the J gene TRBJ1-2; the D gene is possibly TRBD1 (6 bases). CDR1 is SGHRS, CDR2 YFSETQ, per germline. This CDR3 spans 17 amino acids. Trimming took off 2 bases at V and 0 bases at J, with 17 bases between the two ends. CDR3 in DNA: TGCGCCAGCAGCTTAACCTCCGGGACAACTACTAACTATGGCTACACCTTC. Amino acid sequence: CASSLTSGTTTNYGYTF.

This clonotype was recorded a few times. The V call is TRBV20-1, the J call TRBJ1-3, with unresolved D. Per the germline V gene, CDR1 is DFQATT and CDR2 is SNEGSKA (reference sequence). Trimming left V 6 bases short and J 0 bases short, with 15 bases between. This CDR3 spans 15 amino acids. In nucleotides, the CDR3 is TGCAGTGCCGCAGACGGTTTCCCCTCTGGAAACACCATATATTTT. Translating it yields CSAADGFPSGNTIYF.

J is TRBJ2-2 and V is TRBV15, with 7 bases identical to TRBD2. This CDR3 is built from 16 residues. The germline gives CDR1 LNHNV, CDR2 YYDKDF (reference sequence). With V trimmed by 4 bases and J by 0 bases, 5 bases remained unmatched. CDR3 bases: TGTGCCACCAGCAAGCCGGGGGGATCGAACACCGGGGAGCTGTTTTTT. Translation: CATSKPGGSNTGELFF.

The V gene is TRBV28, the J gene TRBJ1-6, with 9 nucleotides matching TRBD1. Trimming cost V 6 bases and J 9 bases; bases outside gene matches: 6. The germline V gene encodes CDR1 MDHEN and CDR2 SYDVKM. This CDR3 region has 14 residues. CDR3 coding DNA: TGTGCCAGCAGGCCTCGGGACAGGGTTTCACCCCTCCACTTT. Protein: CASRPRDRVSPLHF.

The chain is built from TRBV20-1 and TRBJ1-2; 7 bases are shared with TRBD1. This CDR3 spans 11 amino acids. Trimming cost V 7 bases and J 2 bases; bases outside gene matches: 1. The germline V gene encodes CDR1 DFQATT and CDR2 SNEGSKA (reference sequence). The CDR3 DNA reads TGCAGTGGGACAGGAAACTATGGCTACACCTTC. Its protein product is CSGTGNYGYTF.

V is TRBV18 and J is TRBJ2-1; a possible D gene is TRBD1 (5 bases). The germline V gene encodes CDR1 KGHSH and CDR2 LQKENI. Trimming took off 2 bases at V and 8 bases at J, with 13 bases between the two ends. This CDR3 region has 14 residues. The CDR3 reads CASSPMTAIHEQFF. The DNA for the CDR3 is TGTGCCAGCTCACCAATGACAGCGATCCATGAGCAGTTCTTC.

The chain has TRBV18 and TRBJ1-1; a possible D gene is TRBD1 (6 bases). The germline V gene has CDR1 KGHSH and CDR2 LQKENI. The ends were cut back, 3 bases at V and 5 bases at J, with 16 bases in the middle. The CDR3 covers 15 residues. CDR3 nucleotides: TGTGCCAGCTCACCGGAACAGGGAAAGAGAACTGAAGCTTTCTTT. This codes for CASSPEQGKRTEAFF.

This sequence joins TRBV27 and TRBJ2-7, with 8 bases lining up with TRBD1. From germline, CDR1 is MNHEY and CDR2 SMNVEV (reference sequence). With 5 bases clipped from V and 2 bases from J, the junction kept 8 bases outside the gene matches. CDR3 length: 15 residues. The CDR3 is CASSPLGTGAYEQYF. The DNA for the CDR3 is TGTGCCAGCAGTCCCCTCGGGACAGGAGCCTACGAGCAGTACTTC.

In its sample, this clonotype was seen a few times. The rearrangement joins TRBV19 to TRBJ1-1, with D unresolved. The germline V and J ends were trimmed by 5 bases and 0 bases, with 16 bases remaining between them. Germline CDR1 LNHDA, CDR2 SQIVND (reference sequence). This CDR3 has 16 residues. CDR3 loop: CASSPQGGQLNTEAFF. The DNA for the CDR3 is TGTGCCAGTAGTCCCCAAGGCGGGCAGCTGAACACTGAAGCTTTCTTT. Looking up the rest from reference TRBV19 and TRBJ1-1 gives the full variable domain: DGGITQSPKYLFRKEGQNVTLSCEQNLNHDAMYWYRQDPGQGLRLIYYSQIVNDFQKGDIAEGYSVSREKKESFPLTVTSAQKNPTAFYLCASSPQGGQLNTEAFFGQGTRLTVV.

The CDR3 DNA is TGTGCCAGCAGTTTGGGACCCGATGAAAAACTGTTTTTT. This gives the protein CASSLGPDEKLFF. This sequence joins TRBV12-3 or TRBV12-4 and TRBJ1-4, with D perhaps matching TRBD1 (5 bases). Deletions cut 3 bases from V and 6 bases from J, with 8 bases between. The CDR3 is 13 amino acids.

As DNA, the CDR3 is TGCAGTGCTAGGGCCCTCCGACGGGCAGATACGCAGTATTTT. Its translation is CSARALRRADTQYF. V usage is TRBV20-1 and J usage is TRBJ2-3; unclear D gene. V lost 3 bases and J lost 4, with 14 bases in between. The CDR3 is 14 amino acids. Germline V gene lookup returns CDR1 DFQATT and CDR2 SNEGSKA (reference sequence).

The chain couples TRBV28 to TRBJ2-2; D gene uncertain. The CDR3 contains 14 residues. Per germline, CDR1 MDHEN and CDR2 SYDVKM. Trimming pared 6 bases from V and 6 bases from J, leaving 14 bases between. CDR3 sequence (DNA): TGTGCCAGCAGCTACTCGGCAAGGGCCGGGGAGCTGTTTTTT. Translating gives CASSYSARAGELFF.

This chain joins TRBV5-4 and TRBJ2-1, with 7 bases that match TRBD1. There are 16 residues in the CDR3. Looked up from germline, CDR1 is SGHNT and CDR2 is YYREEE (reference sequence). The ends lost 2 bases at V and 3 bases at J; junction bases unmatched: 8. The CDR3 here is CASSLVRGRLYNEQFF. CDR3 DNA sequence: TGTGCCAGCAGCTTAGTCAGGGGGAGACTCTACAATGAGCAGTTCTTC.